The 14 T cell receptor beta chains below come from one sample, sequenced in a study of T cell repertoires in cytomegalovirus infection. TCRdb reprocessed the reads with MiXCR, giving one entry per CDR3 protein. The table has approximately 200,000 distinct CDR3 sequences, under 25% seen once. Material for sequencing was CD8+ T cells from PBMCs. These receptors were taken from a human donor in good health (CMV status not recorded). Some clones in this sample may be carry-over from other donors' samples.

This sequence joins TRBV7-3 and TRBJ1-2, with D tentatively TRBD1 (5 bases). The germline V gene encodes CDR1 SGHTA and CDR2 FQGTGA. Deletions cut 6 bases from V and 4 bases from J, with 18 bases between. This CDR3 is built from 15 residues. The CDR3 reads CASRTIGMGGYGYTF. The CDR3 bases are TGTGCCAGCAGGACCATTGGGATGGGGGGCTATGGCTACACCTTC.

This clonotype has only a few counts. This chain uses TRBV6-5 with TRBJ2-3; D is undetermined. The germline V gene encodes CDR1 MNHEY and CDR2 SVGAGI. The CDR3 contains 14 residues. Trimming removed 0 bases at V and 4 bases at J, with 8 bases between. DNA for the CDR3: TGTGCCAGCAGTTACTCCCTCGGAGCAGATACGCAGTATTTT. Amino acid sequence: CASSYSLGADTQYF.

This clonotype appeared a few times. The chain has TRBV20-1 and TRBJ1-2; no definite D call. CDR3 length: 14 amino acids. V gave up 2 bases and J gave up 1 base, with 11 bases separating them. Germline CDR1 is DFQATT and CDR2 is SNEGSKA (reference sequence). The CDR3 here is CSARPALSNYGYTF. CDR3 nucleotide sequence: TGCAGTGCTAGACCAGCCCTTAGTAACTATGGCTACACCTTC.

The V gene is TRBV20-1, the J gene TRBJ2-3, with D possibly being TRBD2 (6 bases). The germline V gene has CDR1 DFQATT and CDR2 SNEGSKA (reference sequence). The CDR3 covers 15 residues. Between the trimmed V and J ends, which lost 5 bases and 6 bases, there was a span of 21 bases. The DNA for the CDR3 is TGCAGTGCTGGGGAGGAAACAGGTGTCCTCGATACGCAGTATTTT. It yields the protein CSAGEETGVLDTQYF.

On this clonotype: One base away lies a much larger clone, so this may be a sequencing read error. This rearrangement joins TRBV28 to TRBJ1-5; the D gene is possibly TRBD1 (6 bases). CDR1 MDHEN and CDR2 SYDVKM come from the germline V gene. The CDR3 contains 14 residues. V was trimmed by 6 bases and J by 3 bases, leaving 12 bases between them. For the CDR3, the DNA is TGTGCCAGCAGCGCAGGGGAAGACAATCAGCCCCAGCATTTT. This translates into CASSAGEDNQPQHF.

This clonotype occurred many times. The V call is TRBV12-3 or TRBV12-4, the J call TRBJ2-6; 8 bases are shared with TRBD1. The CDR3 covers 15 residues. The V gene end was trimmed by 6 bases and the J gene end by 4 bases; junction bases not matched to a gene: 5. CDR3 in amino acids: CASRTQGAGANVLTF. The CDR3 region has the DNA TGTGCCAGCAGGACTCAGGGGGCCGGGGCCAACGTCCTGACTTTC.

This clonotype was seen a few times. The J gene is TRBJ2-7, the V gene TRBV28; a possible D gene is TRBD1 (5 bases). The V gene lost 2 bases and the J gene lost 1 base, with 12 bases spanning the gap. CDR3 length: 15 amino acids. Germline assignment: CDR1 MDHEN and CDR2 SYDVKM. The DNA for the CDR3 is TGTGCCAGCAGTTTAAGGCCCCAGGGTTCCTACGAGCAGTACTTC. Protein sequence: CASSLRPQGSYEQYF.

This clonotype was detected a few times. The chain carries TRBV20-1 and TRBJ2-3; TRBD2 agrees at 11 bases. In germline, CDR1 is DFQATT, CDR2 SNEGSKA (reference sequence). The CDR3 runs 17 residues. V lost 1 base to trimming and J lost 2 bases; unmatched junction nucleotides: 8. CDR3 nucleotide sequence: TGCAGTGCTAGAGGGTTGACTAGCGGGAAACACACAGATACGCAGTATTTT. Encoded protein: CSARGLTSGKHTDTQYF.

This clonotype was picked up many times. The J gene is TRBJ1-3, the V gene TRBV7-9; D unresolved. Trimming stripped 7 bases from V and 3 bases from J, with 10 bases between. Per germline, CDR1 SEHNR and CDR2 FQNEAQ (reference sequence). The CDR3 is 13 residues long. The CDR3 spells CASTTGVGNTIYF. The CDR3 region has the DNA TGTGCCAGCACCACCGGGGTTGGAAACACCATATATTTT.

About this clonotype itself: One end of the junction fails to match germline, which may point to a read error. The chain couples TRBV4-1 to TRBJ2-1, with 11 bases aligning to TRBD2. Germline CDR1 reads MGHRA; CDR2 reads YSYEKL. The CDR3 consists of 16 residues. The CDR3 DNA reads as TGTGCCAGCAGCCACCACCTTAGCGGGGGGGCCCGGGAGCAGTTCTTC. Residues: CASSHHLSGGAREQFF.

The rearrangement uses TRBV3-1 and TRBJ2-7, with 7 bases that match TRBD1. From germline, CDR1 is LGHDT and CDR2 YNNKEL (reference sequence). CDR3 size: 13 residues. V lost 4 bases and J lost 5; bases outside the gene matches: 5. The CDR3 reads CASSLPTGNEQYF. CDR3 DNA: TGTGCCAGCAGCCTTCCGACAGGGAACGAGCAGTACTTC.

The sample holds a few counts of this clonotype. This sequence joins TRBV15 and TRBJ1-5, with TRBD1 as a possible D gene (6 bases). The CDR3 totals 15 residues. CDR1 is LNHNV, CDR2 YYDKDF, per germline (reference sequence). The V and J ends lost 0 bases and 7 bases respectively, with 13 bases between them. CDR3 sequence: CATSRDMGAGQPQHF. CDR3 coding DNA: TGTGCCACCAGCAGAGATATGGGGGCCGGGCAGCCCCAGCATTTT. The full variable domain, its missing parts supplied by reference TRBV15 and TRBJ1-5, is DAMVIQNPRYQVTQFGKPVTLSCSQTLNHNVMYWYQQKSSQAPKLLFHYYDKDFNNEADTPDNFQSRRPNTSFCFLDIRSPGLGDTAMYLCATSRDMGAGQPQHFGDGTRLSIL.

This clonotype was observed a handful of times. The J gene is TRBJ1-1, the V gene TRBV10-3; D uncertain. The CDR3 totals 15 residues. Trimming removed 3 bases at V and 0 bases at J, with 11 bases between. Germline lookup yields CDR1 ENHRY and CDR2 SYGVKD. CDR3 protein: CAISESPSLNTEAFF. CDR3 sequence (DNA): TGTGCCATCAGTGAAAGTCCCAGCTTGAACACTGAAGCTTTCTTT.

The V and J genes are TRBV19 and TRBJ2-1, with 7 bases fitting TRBD2. The CDR3 has 17 amino acids. The germline V gene encodes CDR1 LNHDA and CDR2 SQIVND (reference sequence). V trimming: 6 bases; J trimming: 4 bases; junction bases outside the gene matches: 15. The CDR3 nucleotides read TGTGCCAGTAGCAATGAGGGAGGGAAAGTATTTTACAATGAGCAGTTCTTC. Amino acid sequence: CASSNEGGKVFYNEQFF.